A selection of T cell receptor beta chains follows, all from one sample in a study of T cells in Graves' hyperthyroidism and ophthalmopathy. Using its own MiXCR run on the multiplex PCR reads, TCRdb lists one record per CDR3 protein. The repertoire holds more than 50,000 distinct CDR3 sequences, with about 50% as singletons. Sequenced material: blood. These receptors all come from a woman aged 60-75 years with Graves' ophthalmopathy. Each CDR3 is given with its conserved first and last residue.

cdr3_length v_call cdr3_aa
16 TRBV11-1 CASSLLVRGSTDTQYF
14 TRBV19 CASSIGTGTGELFF
20 TRBV24-1 CATSDGAGLAGVSSYNEQFF
17 TRBV11-2 CASSLAGWRQGETEAFF
15 TRBV19 CASSMGQVANYGYTF
13 TRBV28 CASRAANTYEQYF
15 TRBV6-5 CASSLGGPLVEKLFF
9 TRBV5-6 CASSLEAGF
14 TRBV7-6 CASSPLAGEDTQYF
14 TRBV6-6 CASSWGMVKQPQHF
18 TRBV7-6 CASSLGLAYAFYNSPLHF
12 TRBV7-3 CASSLYGDGYTF